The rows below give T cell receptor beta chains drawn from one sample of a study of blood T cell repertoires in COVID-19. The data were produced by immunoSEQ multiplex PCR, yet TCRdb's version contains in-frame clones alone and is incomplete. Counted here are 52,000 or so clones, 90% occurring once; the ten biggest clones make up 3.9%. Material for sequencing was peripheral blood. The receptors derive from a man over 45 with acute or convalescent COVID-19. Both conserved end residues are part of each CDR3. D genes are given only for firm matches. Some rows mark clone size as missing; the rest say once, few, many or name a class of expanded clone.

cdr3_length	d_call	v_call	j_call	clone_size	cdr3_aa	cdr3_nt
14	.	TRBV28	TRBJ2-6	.	CASQTSSGANVLTF	TGTGCCAGCCAAACAAGCTCTGGGGCCAACGTCCTGACTTTC
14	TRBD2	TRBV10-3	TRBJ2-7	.	CAILGTSGSPVYIF	TGTGCCATTCTCGGGACTAGCGGGAGTCCCGTTTACATATTC
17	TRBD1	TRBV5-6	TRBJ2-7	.	CASSTRVPRGISYEQYF	TGTGCCAGCAGCACGAGGGTTCCCAGGGGGATTTCCTACGAGCAGTACTTC
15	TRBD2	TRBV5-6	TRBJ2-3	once	CASSLSRENTDTQYF	TGTGCCAGCAGCTTGTCGCGGGAGAACACAGATACGCAGTATTTT
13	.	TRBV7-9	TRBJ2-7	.	CASSFPGTYEQYF	TGTGCCAGCAGCTTTCCGGGAACCTACGAGCAGTACTTC
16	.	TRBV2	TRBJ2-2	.	CASSEVFLRNTGELFF	TGTGCCAGCAGTGAAGTATTCCTAAGAAACACCGGGGAGCTGTTTTTT
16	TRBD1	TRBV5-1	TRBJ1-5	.	CASSPDWTGGNQPQHF	TGCGCCAGCAGCCCGGACTGGACAGGGGGTAATCAGCCCCAGCATTTT
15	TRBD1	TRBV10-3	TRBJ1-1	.	CAISDDRGRGTEAFF	TGTGCCATCAGTGACGACAGGGGGCGAGGCACTGAAGCTTTCTTT
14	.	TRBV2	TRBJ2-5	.	CASSYGLSGETQYF	TGTGCCAGCAGTTACGGACTATCAGGGGAGACCCAGTACTTC
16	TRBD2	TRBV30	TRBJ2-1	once	CAWSLRTSGSIGEQFF	TGTGCCTGGAGTCTCCGGACTAGCGGGTCAATTGGTGAGCAGTTCTTC
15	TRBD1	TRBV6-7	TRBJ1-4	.	CASSGTGDTNEKLFF	TGTGCCAGCAGCGGGACAGGGGACACTAATGAAAAACTGTTTTTT
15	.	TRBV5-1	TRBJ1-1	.	CASSLGKTPNTEAFF	TGCGCCAGCAGCTTGGGGAAGACACCGAACACTGAAGCTTTCTTT
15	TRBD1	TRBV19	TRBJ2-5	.	CASSTQTGFQETQYF	TGTGCCAGTAGTACCCAGACAGGGTTCCAAGAGACCCAGTACTTC
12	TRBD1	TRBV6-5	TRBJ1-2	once	CASSRQGLGYTF	TGTGCCAGCAGTCGACAGGGTCTCGGCTACACCTTC
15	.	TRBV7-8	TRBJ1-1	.	CASSLSLTAQLSAFF	TGTGCCAGCAGCTTAAGTCTAACAGCTCAGTTGAGTGCTTTCTTT
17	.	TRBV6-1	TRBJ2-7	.	CASSEGLYLVAAYEQYF	TGTGCCAGCAGTGAAGGGCTTTATTTGGTCGCAGCCTACGAGCAGTACTTC
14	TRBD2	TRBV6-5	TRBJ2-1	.	CASSYDLTSGEQFF	TGTGCCAGCAGTTACGATTTGACTAGCGGTGAGCAGTTCTTC
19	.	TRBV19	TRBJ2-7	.	CASSVPRANRDPSYYEQYF	TGTGCCAGTAGTGTCCCTCGGGCGAACAGGGACCCTTCTTACTACGAGCAGTACTTC
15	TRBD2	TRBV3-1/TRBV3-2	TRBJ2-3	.	CASSRGTTSADTQYF	TGTGCCAGCAGCCGGGGGACTACCTCGGCGGATACGCAGTATTTT
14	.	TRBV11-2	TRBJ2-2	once	CASSGTGNTGELFF	TGTGCCAGCAGCGGGACTGGTAACACCGGGGAGCTGTTTTTT
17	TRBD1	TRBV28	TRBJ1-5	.	CASSFRTGGQSNQPQHF	TGTGCCAGCAGTTTCCGTACAGGGGGCCAAAGCAATCAGCCCCAGCATTTT
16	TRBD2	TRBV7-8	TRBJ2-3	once	CASSTGLAGGKDTQYF	TGTGCCAGCAGCACGGGACTAGCGGGAGGGAAGGATACGCAGTATTTT
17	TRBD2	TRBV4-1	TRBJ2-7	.	CASSQDRTSGGAYEQYF	TGCGCCAGCAGCCAAGATCGAACTAGCGGGGGCGCCTACGAGCAGTACTTC
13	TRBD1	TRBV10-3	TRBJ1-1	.	CAISEVRGTEAFF	TGTGCCATCAGTGAGGTCAGGGGGACTGAAGCTTTCTTT
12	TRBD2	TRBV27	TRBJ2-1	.	CASAGLASLTFF	TGTGCCAGCGCGGGACTAGCGAGTCTTACGTTCTTC
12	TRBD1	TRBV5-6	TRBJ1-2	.	CASSGTVYGYTF	TGTGCCAGCAGCGGGACAGTTTATGGCTACACCTTC
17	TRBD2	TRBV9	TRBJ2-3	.	CASSVGVAGGLTDTQYF	TGTGCCAGCAGCGTAGGGGTAGCGGGAGGCCTCACAGATACGCAGTATTTT
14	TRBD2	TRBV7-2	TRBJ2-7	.	CASSPRGGPYEQYF	TGTGCCAGCAGCCCTCGGGGGGGCCCCTACGAGCAGTACTTC
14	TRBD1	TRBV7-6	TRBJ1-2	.	CASSLGTGGYGYTF	TGTGCCAGCAGCTTAGGGACAGGGGGCTATGGCTACACCTTC
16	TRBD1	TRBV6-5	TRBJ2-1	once	CASSSDPGTGGNEQFF	TGTGCCAGCAGTTCTGATCCCGGGACAGGGGGAAATGAGCAGTTCTTC
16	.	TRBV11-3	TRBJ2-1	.	CASSLDLSSSYNEQFF	TGTGCCAGCAGCTTAGACCTGTCTTCGTCGTACAATGAGCAGTTCTTC
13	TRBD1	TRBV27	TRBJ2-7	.	CASSLGDRYEQYF	TGTGCCAGCAGTTTAGGGGACAGGTACGAGCAGTACTTC
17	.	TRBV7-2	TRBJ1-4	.	CASSLRGSWATNEKLFF	TGTGCCAGCAGCTTAAGGGGGAGCTGGGCAACTAATGAAAAACTGTTTTTT
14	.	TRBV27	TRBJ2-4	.	CASSLDRAKNIQYF	TGTGCCAGCAGCTTGGACAGAGCCAAAAACATTCAGTACTTC
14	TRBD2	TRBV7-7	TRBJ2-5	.	CASSLREGQETQYF	TGTGCCAGCAGCCTGAGGGAGGGCCAAGAGACCCAGTACTTC
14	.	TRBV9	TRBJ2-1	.	CASSATVRGNEQFF	TGTGCCAGCAGCGCGACCGTTCGGGGCAATGAGCAGTTCTTC
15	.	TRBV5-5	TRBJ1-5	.	CASSLAGGLNQPQHF	TGTGCCAGCAGCTTGGCCGGGGGGCTTAATCAGCCCCAGCATTTT
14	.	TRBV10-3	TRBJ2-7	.	CAIRRTGEAYEQYF	TGTGCCATCAGAAGGACTGGGGAGGCCTACGAGCAGTACTTC
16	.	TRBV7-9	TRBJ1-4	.	CASSFGRSQGNEKLFF	TGTGCCAGCAGCTTTGGTCGGAGCCAGGGTAATGAAAAACTGTTTTTT
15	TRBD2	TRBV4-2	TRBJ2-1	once	CASSLTSGGYNEQFF	TGTGCCAGCAGCCTTACTAGCGGGGGGTACAATGAGCAGTTCTTC
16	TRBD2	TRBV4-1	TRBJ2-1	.	CASSQDLAGGPREQFF	TGCGCCAGCAGCCAAGATTTAGCGGGAGGGCCGAGAGAGCAGTTCTTC
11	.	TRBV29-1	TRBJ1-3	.	CSVGAGNTIYF	TGCAGCGTAGGAGCGGGAAACACCATATATTTT
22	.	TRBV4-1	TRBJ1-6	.	CASSHIPKTFPGPASGNSPLHF	TGCGCCAGCAGCCACATCCCAAAAACCTTCCCTGGCCCTGCAAGCGGTAATTCACCCCTCCACTTT
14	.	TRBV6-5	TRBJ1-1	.	CASSLTPVNTEAFF	TGTGCCAGCAGCCTGACACCGGTGAACACTGAAGCTTTCTTT
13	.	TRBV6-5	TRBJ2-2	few	CASTGQVPGELFF	TGTGCCAGCACGGGACAAGTCCCCGGGGAGCTGTTTTTT
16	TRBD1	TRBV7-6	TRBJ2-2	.	CASSLAFRQGTGELFF	TGTGCCAGCAGCTTAGCCTTTCGACAGGGCACCGGGGAGCTGTTTTTT
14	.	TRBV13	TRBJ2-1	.	CASSPLTANNEQFF	TGTGCCAGCAGCCCCTTGACTGCCAACAATGAGCAGTTCTTC
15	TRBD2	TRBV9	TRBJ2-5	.	CASSVTSGSTETQYF	TGTGCCAGCAGCGTCACTAGCGGGAGTACAGAGACCCAGTACTTC
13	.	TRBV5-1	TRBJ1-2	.	CASSLGQPYGYTF	TGCGCCAGCAGCTTGGGACAGCCCTATGGCTACACCTTC
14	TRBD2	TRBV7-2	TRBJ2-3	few	CASSLEAGADTQYF	TGTGCCAGCAGCTTAGAAGCGGGAGCAGATACGCAGTATTTT
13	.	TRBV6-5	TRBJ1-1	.	CASSNTGNLEAFF	TGTGCCAGCAGTAATACAGGGAACCTAGAAGCTTTCTTT
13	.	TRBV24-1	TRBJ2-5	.	CATSGHREETQYF	TGTGCCACCAGTGGGCACAGGGAAGAGACCCAGTACTTC
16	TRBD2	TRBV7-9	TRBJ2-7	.	CASSLGSQGGRDEQYF	TGTGCCAGCAGCTTAGGCTCCCAGGGAGGGAGGGACGAGCAGTACTTC
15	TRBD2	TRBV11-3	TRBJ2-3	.	CASSALAGATDTQYF	TGTGCCAGCAGCGCCCTAGCGGGAGCCACAGATACGCAGTATTTT
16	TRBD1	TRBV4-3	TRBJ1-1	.	CASSQSPGQGVTEAFF	TGCGCCAGCAGCCAATCCCCAGGGCAGGGGGTAACTGAAGCTTTCTTT
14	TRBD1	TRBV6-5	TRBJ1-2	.	CASSARTGVAGYTF	TGTGCCAGCAGCGCCCGGACAGGGGTTGCAGGCTACACCTTC
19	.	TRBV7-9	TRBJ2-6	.	CASSLAVGSLLSGANVLTF	TGTGCCAGCAGCTTAGCTGTTGGTAGCCTTCTCTCTGGGGCCAACGTCCTGACTTTC
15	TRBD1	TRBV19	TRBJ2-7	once	CASSTSTGGAYEQYF	TGTGCCAGTAGTACCTCGACAGGGGGGGCCTACGAGCAGTACTTC
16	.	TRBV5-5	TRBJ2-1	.	CASSLEAGLRGNEQFF	TGTGCCAGCAGCTTGGAGGCGGGACTGCGGGGAAATGAGCAGTTCTTC